These 14 T cell receptor beta chains came from one sample sequenced in a study of T cell responses to AZD1222 COVID-19 vaccine. Sequencing was performed with immunoSEQ multiplex PCR; in TCRdb, only in-frame clones are kept and a portion is missing. There are 80,000 to 100,000 clones in the sample; approximately 90% occur only once, and approximately 7% lies in the top ten. The specimen comprised peripheral blood, sampled on day 0 of AZD1222 vaccination. The receptors stem from an adult in good health.

The chain is built from TRBV28 and TRBJ1-5; D possibly corresponds to TRBD1 (5 bases). The V and J ends lost 7 bases and 3 bases respectively, with 16 bases between them. The CDR3 loop spans 15 amino acids. Germline loops: CDR1 MDHEN, CDR2 SYDVKM. The CDR3 sequence is CASTLLGGINQPQHF. The CDR3 bases are TGTGCCAGCACCTTACTCGGGGGAATCAATCAGCCCCAGCATTTT.

The chain combines TRBV11-2 with TRBJ1-4; D gene uncertain. Trimming removed 2 bases from V and 8 bases from J, with 18 bases in between. This CDR3 is built from 16 residues. Looked up from germline, CDR1 is SGHAT and CDR2 is FQNNGV. This chain's CDR3 is CASSLRPGTQGEKLFF. DNA of the CDR3: TGTGCCAGCAGCTTAAGACCGGGCACACAAGGGGAAAAACTGTTTTTT.

The genes are TRBV29-1 and TRBJ2-2; D remains unclear. The V end lost 4 bases, the J end lost 0 bases, and 15 bases lay between the germline ends. CDR1 is SQVTM, CDR2 ANQGSEA, per germline. CDR3 length: 16 amino acids. The CDR3 sequence is CSVGYLGTANTGELFF. The CDR3 DNA reads as TGCAGCGTTGGATATCTGGGTACGGCGAACACCGGGGAGCTGTTTTTT.

The chain is built from TRBV7-8 and TRBJ2-1; D unresolved. CDR3 size: 14 residues. The germline CDR1 and CDR2 sequences are SGHVS and FQNEAQ. Trimming shortened V by 4 bases and J by 1 base, and 8 bases separated the two germline ends. The CDR3 DNA is TGTGCCAGCAGCTCTGACAAGTCCTACAATGAGCAGTTCTTC. Its translation: CASSSDKSYNEQFF.

J is TRBJ2-7 and V is TRBV7-2, with a possible D match to TRBD2 (5 bases). V was clipped by 0 bases and J by 2 bases, with 14 bases between them. The CDR3 runs to 16 residues. Per the germline V gene, CDR1 is SGHTA and CDR2 is FQGNSA. For the CDR3, the DNA is TGTGCCAGCAGCTTAGCGGGCGGGCCGAGCCCCTACGAGCAGTACTTC. It codes for CASSLAGGPSPYEQYF. The whole variable domain, filled in from reference TRBV7-2 and TRBJ2-7, reads GAGVSQSPSNKVTEKGKDVELRCDPISGHTALYWYRQSLGQGLEFLIYFQGNSAPDKSGLPSDRFSAERTGGSVSTLTIQRTQQEDSAVYLCASSLAGGPSPYEQYFGPGTRLTVT.

This rearrangement joins TRBV2 to TRBJ2-3; no definite D call. The ends were cut back, 8 bases at V and 3 bases at J, with 6 bases in the middle. Germline CDR1 is SNHLY and CDR2 is FYNNEI. The CDR3 sequence is 11 residues long. For the CDR3, the DNA is TGTGCCAGCGTACGTACAGATACGCAGTATTTT. Translating gives CASVRTDTQYF. The full variable domain, in which reference TRBV2 and TRBJ2-3 provide the parts outside the CDR3, is EPEVTQTPSHQVTQMGQEVILRCVPISNHLYFYWYRQILGQKVEFLVSFYNNEISEKSEIFDDQFSVERPDGSNFTLKIRSTKLEDSAMYFCASVRTDTQYFGPGTRLTVL.

The rearrangement joins TRBV6-5 to TRBJ2-5; a possible D gene is TRBD2 (6 bases). CDR1 MNHEY and CDR2 SVGAGI come from the germline V gene. V was clipped by 4 bases and J by 7 bases, with 16 bases between them. This CDR3 is built from 14 residues. CDR3 sequence reads: CASSLSLVGGTQYF. CDR3 nucleotides: TGTGCCAGCAGTTTGAGTCTGGTCGGGGGGACCCAGTACTTC.

This rearrangement joins TRBV4-1 to TRBJ1-4, with TRBD1 matching over 10 bases. J lost 4 bases, V lost 4 bases, and 3 bases had no gene match. This CDR3 spans 15 amino acids. The V gene's germline CDR1 is MGHRA and CDR2 YSYEKL. The CDR3 protein is CASSLRDRGNEKLFF. CDR3 DNA: TGCGCCAGCAGCCTAAGGGACAGGGGTAATGAAAAACTGTTTTTT.

The chain carries TRBV2 and TRBJ2-5; 7 bases are a match to TRBD1. The ends lost 5 bases at V and 1 base at J; junction bases unmatched: 10. From germline, CDR1 is SNHLY and CDR2 FYNNEI. The CDR3 extends over 16 amino acids. The CDR3 loop reads CASSFFPGQIQETQYF. In nucleotides, the CDR3 is TGTGCCAGCAGTTTTTTTCCGGGACAGATCCAAGAGACCCAGTACTTC.

The chain joins TRBV5-1 to TRBJ1-4; 7 nucleotides match TRBD1. Trimming cost V 4 bases and J 7 bases; bases outside gene matches: 10. Germline CDR1 is SGHRS and CDR2 is YFSETQ. This CDR3 is built from 15 residues. The CDR3 DNA reads TGCGCCAGCAGCGATCCGACAGGGAAGGGTGAAAAACTGTTTTTT. This encodes CASSDPTGKGEKLFF.

This chain links TRBV20-1 with TRBJ1-1; D is unclear. V lost 5 bases, J lost 0 bases, and 7 bases lay in between. The CDR3 contains 12 residues. The germline gives CDR1 DFQATT, CDR2 SNEGSKA (reference sequence). CDR3 loop: CSAGEMNTEAFF. CDR3 coding DNA: TGCAGTGCTGGTGAGATGAACACTGAAGCTTTCTTT.

The chain is built from TRBV6-4 and TRBJ2-7; possible D gene TRBD1, 6 bases. The germline V and J ends were trimmed by 3 bases and 0 bases, with 15 bases remaining between them. CDR3 length: 16 residues. The germline V gene has CDR1 MRHNA and CDR2 SNTAGT. The CDR3: CASSDHSKGGSYEQYF. The CDR3, as DNA: TGTGCCAGCAGTGATCACAGCAAAGGGGGCTCCTACGAGCAGTACTTC.

This clone turned up a few times. The chain is built from TRBV28 and TRBJ1-4, with D maybe TRBD1 (6 bases). The V gene lost 7 bases and the J gene lost 8 bases, with 14 bases spanning the gap. The germline CDR1 and CDR2 sequences are MDHEN and SYDVKM. The CDR3 is 13 amino acids. The CDR3 DNA reads as TGTGCCAGCAAGAACCAGGGGACGGAAAAACTGTTTTTT. Encoded protein: CASKNQGTEKLFF.

The chain recombines TRBV5-1 with TRBJ2-1, with 10 bases fitting TRBD2. Germline values: CDR1 SGHRS, CDR2 YFSETQ. This CDR3 is 15 amino acids long. The junction had 4 bases not matched to a gene; V was cut back by 7 bases and J by 0 bases. CDR3 residues: CASLPSGSSYNEQFF. The CDR3 DNA follows: TGCGCCAGCCTCCCTAGCGGGAGCTCCTACAATGAGCAGTTCTTC.